The TCR beta chain described here comes from a study of T cells in Graves' hyperthyroidism and ophthalmopathy. Study outcomes and limitations: In blood, most of the thyroid clonotypes expanded above 0.001 were also present.

This clonotype was recorded at least ten times. The antigen is not known. The investigators amplified TCR beta CDR3 regions from RNA transcripts. During a first-round RT-PCR of the TCR CDR3, the HTBI primer set was used. TCRdb re-derived calls from the multiplex PCR reads in MiXCR, one entry per CDR3 protein. Of 700,000 to 950,000 distinct CDR3 sequences in the sample, roughly 32% are singletons; the top ten hold around 31%. The CDR3 extends over 14 amino acids. V was pared by 3 bases and J by 7 bases, with 7 bases of the junction left unmatched. The chain recombines TRBV12-3 or TRBV12-4 with TRBJ1-2; 8 bases align to TRBD1. The clonotype was recovered from a woman aged 40-49 years with Graves' hyperthyroidism. The specimen was blood. The CDR3 loop reads CASSFQGAVGGYTF. CDR3 bases: TGTGCCAGCAGTTTCCAGGGGGCTGTGGGTGGCTACACCTTC.